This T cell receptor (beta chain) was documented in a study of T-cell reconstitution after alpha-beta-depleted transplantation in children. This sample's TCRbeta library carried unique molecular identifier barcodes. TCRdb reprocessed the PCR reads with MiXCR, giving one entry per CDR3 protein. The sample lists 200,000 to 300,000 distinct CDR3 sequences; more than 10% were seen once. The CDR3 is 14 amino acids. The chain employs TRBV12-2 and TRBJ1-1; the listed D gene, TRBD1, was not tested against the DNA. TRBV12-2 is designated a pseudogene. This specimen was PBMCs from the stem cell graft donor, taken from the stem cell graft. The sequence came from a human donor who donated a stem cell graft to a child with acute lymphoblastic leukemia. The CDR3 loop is CASRPGPMNTEAFF. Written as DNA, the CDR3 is TGTGCAAGTCGCCCGGGACCGATGAACACTGAAGCTTTCTTT.